Below, 28 T cell receptor beta chains from the same sample are listed, as sequenced in a study of T cell repertoires in cytomegalovirus infection. TCRdb itself ran the reads through MiXCR, one entry per CDR3 protein. The sample includes hundreds of thousands of distinct CDR3 sequences, about a sixth of them seen just once. Sequencing input: PBMCs. The source is a human donor in good health (CMV status not recorded). Some clones in this sample may be carry-over from other donors' samples.

J is TRBJ2-3 and V is TRBV7-2, with 9 bases matching TRBD1. This CDR3 comprises 17 residues. After removal of 0 bases from V and 0 bases from J, the junction contained 4 bases not matched to a gene. From germline, CDR1 is SGHTA and CDR2 FQGNSA. The CDR3 nucleotides read TGTGCCAGCAGCTTAGCGCCACAGGGGGCGAGCACAGATACGCAGTATTTT. Encoded protein: CASSLAPQGASTDTQYF.

This clonotype was picked up a small number of times. The rearrangement uses TRBV6-4 and TRBJ2-5; D might be TRBD1 (6 bases). The CDR3 sequence is 15 residues long. Deletions cut 7 bases from V and 2 bases from J, with 17 bases between. Looked up from germline, CDR1 is MRHNA and CDR2 is SNTAGT. Written as DNA, the CDR3 is TGTGCCAGCATCTATGGCGCAGGGGAACAAGAGACCCAGTACTTC. Protein product: CASIYGAGEQETQYF.

This clonotype showed up many times. The chain links TRBV7-2 to TRBJ2-5, with D unresolved. CDR1 and CDR2 (germline): SGHTA, FQGNSA. Trimming stripped 1 base from V and 6 bases from J, with 12 bases between. The CDR3 has 14 amino acids. CDR3 sequence (DNA): TGTGCCAGCAGCTTAGTCCCATTGATCCAGACCCAGTACTTC. As protein: CASSLVPLIQTQYF.

CDR3 nucleotides: TGTGCCAGCAGCCGCCGTGGACTCCGGCGGATCAATCAGCCCCAGCATTTT. It is translated as CASSRRGLRRINQPQHF. The V call is TRBV28, the J call TRBJ1-5; D is unclear. Germline assignment: CDR1 MDHEN and CDR2 SYDVKM. Trimming pared 6 bases from V and 3 bases from J, leaving 21 bases between. The CDR3 totals 17 residues.

This CDR3 reads CASQTGYGTDTQYF. The CDR3 bases are TGTGCCAGCCAGACAGGGTATGGCACAGATACGCAGTATTTT. The rearrangement uses TRBV28 and TRBJ2-3, with 7 bases identical to TRBD1. The CDR3 length is 14 residues. V lost 8 bases to trimming and J lost 1 base; unmatched junction nucleotides: 6. Germline V CDR1 and CDR2: MDHEN, SYDVKM.

The rearrangement links TRBV5-6 to TRBJ1-1; D might be TRBD1 (5 bases). There are 16 residues in the CDR3. CDR1 and CDR2 from the germline V gene are SGHDT and YYEEEE. Trimming removed 1 base at V and 5 bases at J, with 18 bases between. The DNA for the CDR3 is TGTGCCAGCAGCTTGAATTGGAACAGGAGGGGAACTGAAGCTTTCTTT. It translates to CASSLNWNRRGTEAFF.

This chain uses TRBV10-2 with TRBJ2-6, with TRBD1 as a possible D gene (5 bases). Germline assignment: CDR1 WSHSY and CDR2 SAAADI. V lost 5 bases to trimming and J lost 0 bases, with 11 bases between them. This CDR3 comprises 16 residues. Here the CDR3 DNA reads TGCGCCAGCAGTACCCAGGGCCGCTCTGGGGCCAACGTCCTGACTTTC. Its translation is CASSTQGRSGANVLTF.

This rearrangement joins TRBV20-1 to TRBJ1-3; possible D gene TRBD1, 6 bases. Germline CDR1 reads DFQATT; CDR2 reads SNEGSKA (reference sequence). V lost 2 bases and J 0 bases, leaving 11 bases between the germline ends. This CDR3 is 15 amino acids long. The CDR3 spells CSARTGHRSGNTIYF. CDR3 DNA: TGCAGTGCTAGAACGGGACATCGCTCTGGAAACACCATATATTTT.

There are a few counts of this clonotype. This chain connects TRBV28 to TRBJ1-6, with D maybe TRBD1 (5 bases). Germline assignment: CDR1 MDHEN and CDR2 SYDVKM. Trimming cost V 6 bases and J 3 bases, with 12 bases left between them. The CDR3 consists of 15 residues. The CDR3 DNA reads TGTGCCAGCAGGATGGGAGGGGTCTATAATTCACCCCTCCACTTT. Translation: CASRMGGVYNSPLHF.

V usage is TRBV20-1 and J usage is TRBJ2-1; 13 bases align to TRBD2. CDR3 length: 16 amino acids. The V gene end was trimmed by 5 bases and the J gene end by 5 bases; junction bases not matched to a gene: 9. Germline loops: CDR1 DFQATT, CDR2 SNEGSKA (reference sequence). CDR3 DNA sequence: TGCAGTGCTCTACTAGCGGGGGGGCCCCGGGACAATGAGCAGTTCTTC. Amino acids: CSALLAGGPRDNEQFF.

The CDR3 here is CASSQKLLLNEKLFF. Here the CDR3 DNA reads TGCGCCAGCAGCCAAAAACTACTTCTTAATGAAAAACTGTTTTTT. The J gene is TRBJ1-4, the V gene TRBV4-3, with unresolved D. The CDR3 length is 15 residues. Trimming stripped 2 bases from V and 4 bases from J, with 11 bases between. Looked up from germline, CDR1 is LGHNA and CDR2 is YSLEER.

CDR3 residues: CSARDPQGYTEAFF. The CDR3 DNA reads TGCAGTGCTAGAGACCCACAGGGATACACTGAAGCTTTCTTT. The V call is TRBV20-1, the J call TRBJ1-1; D might be TRBD1 (6 bases). The CDR3 covers 14 residues. The germline V and J ends were trimmed by 0 bases and 3 bases, with 11 bases remaining between them. Germline values: CDR1 DFQATT, CDR2 SNEGSKA (reference sequence).

This clonotype was detected ten times or more. The chain links TRBV4-2 to TRBJ1-1, with 7 positions matching TRBD1. Trimming cost V 3 bases and J 0 bases; bases outside gene matches: 7. Germline CDR1 reads LGHNA; CDR2 reads YNFKEQ. The CDR3 sequence is 16 residues long. CDR3 sequence reads: CASSHPRGGLNTEAFF. In nucleotides, the CDR3 is TGTGCCAGCAGCCATCCCAGGGGGGGTTTGAACACTGAAGCTTTCTTT.

The J gene is TRBJ2-1, the V gene TRBV29-1; weak D call: TRBD2 (6 bases). CDR3 length equals 13 residues. CDR1 SQVTM and CDR2 ANQGSEA come from the germline V gene. With 3 bases removed from V and 5 bases from J, the gap between germline ends came to 11 bases. This CDR3 is CSVDRGINNEQFF. The CDR3 nucleotides are TGCAGCGTTGACCGGGGGATTAACAATGAGCAGTTCTTC.

This clonotype came up many times. The CDR3 nucleotides are TGTGCCAGCAGCCCCCGGGACAGAAATTCACCCCTCCACTTT. Amino acids: CASSPRDRNSPLHF. This sequence joins TRBV7-2 and TRBJ1-6, with 7 positions matching TRBD1. V lost 5 bases to trimming and J lost 7 bases; unmatched junction nucleotides: 5. Germline CDR1 reads SGHTA; CDR2 reads FQGNSA. This CDR3 contains 14 residues. Combining the CDR3 with reference TRBV7-2 and TRBJ1-6 gives the whole variable domain GAGVSQSPSNKVTEKGKDVELRCDPISGHTALYWYRQSLGQGLEFLIYFQGNSAPDKSGLPSDRFSAERTGGSVSTLTIQRTQQEDSAVYLCASSPRDRNSPLHFGNGTRLTVT.

This clonotype was seen many times. This chain connects TRBV7-2 to TRBJ2-5; D unresolved. Trimming shortened V by 5 bases and J by 4 bases, and 14 bases separated the two germline ends. The CDR3 loop spans 14 amino acids. Germline V gene sequence: CDR1 SGHTA, CDR2 FQGNSA. CDR3 loop: CASSLRLAGETQYF. DNA of the CDR3: TGTGCCAGCAGCCTCAGACTGGCTGGAGAGACCCAGTACTTC.

The genes are TRBV6-5 and TRBJ2-2, with 8 bases aligning to TRBD1. The trim removed 4 bases at V and 4 bases at J, leaving 5 bases unmatched. Germline V lookup: CDR1 MNHEY, CDR2 SVGAGI. The CDR3 covers 15 residues. The DNA for the CDR3 is TGTGCCAGCAGTTCGCAGGGGGCGCCCACCGGGGAGCTGTTTTTT. It encodes CASSSQGAPTGELFF.

There are many counts of this clonotype. V gene TRBV27 combines with J gene TRBJ1-5, with 9 positions matching TRBD1. This CDR3 region has 14 residues. Germline V gene sequence: CDR1 MNHEY, CDR2 SMNVEV (reference sequence). V dropped 3 bases and J dropped 4; count of bases not matched to a gene: 1. The CDR3 sequence is CASSLGQGNQPQHF. The CDR3 nucleotides read TGTGCCAGCAGTTTGGGACAGGGAAATCAGCCCCAGCATTTT.

The sample holds many counts of this clonotype. The chain employs TRBV7-6 and TRBJ2-5; 7 bases fit TRBD1. CDR3 length: 15 amino acids. Trimming cost V 1 base and J 4 bases; bases outside gene matches: 6. Germline V gene lookup returns CDR1 SGHVS and CDR2 FNYEAQ. CDR3 DNA sequence: TGTGCCAGCAGCTTAGTACCGGGACAGACAGAGACCCAGTACTTC. Translation: CASSLVPGQTETQYF.

This clonotype has ten or more counts. The V gene is TRBV12-3 or TRBV12-4, the J gene TRBJ2-7; TRBD2 might be the D (5 bases). The CDR3 runs to 15 residues. V was cut by 6 bases and J by 7 bases, with 22 bases left in between. The DNA for the CDR3 is TGTGCCAGCAGGCTCGGCGGTGCGAGGTCGGGGGAGCAGTACTTC. Translation gives CASRLGGARSGEQYF.

The rearrangement uses TRBV19 and TRBJ2-5; 14 positions match TRBD2. With V trimmed by 7 bases and J by 2 bases, 3 bases remained unmatched. The CDR3 contains 15 residues. The V gene's germline CDR1 is LNHDA and CDR2 SQIVND (reference sequence). The CDR3 here is CASTGLAGGQETQYF. CDR3 sequence (DNA): TGTGCCAGTACCGGACTAGCGGGAGGACAAGAGACCCAGTACTTC.

The rearrangement joins TRBV6-6 to TRBJ2-5, with 7 bases identical to TRBD2. The germline CDR1 and CDR2 sequences are MNHNY and SVGAGI (reference sequence). V was pared by 8 bases and J by 5 bases, with 11 bases of the junction left unmatched. The CDR3 has 14 residues. DNA of the CDR3: TGTGCCAGCTCTATGGATGTGGGGGGGGAGACCCAGTACTTC. Its protein is CASSMDVGGETQYF.

This clonotype was seen many times. V and J are TRBV27 and TRBJ2-1; D gene uncertain. Germline CDR1 is MNHEY and CDR2 is SMNVEV (reference sequence). Trimming took off 2 bases at V and 5 bases at J, with 7 bases between the two ends. This CDR3 has 13 amino acids. In nucleotides, the CDR3 is TGTGCCAGCAGTTTAAACCCGGACAATGAGCAGTTCTTC. This gives the protein CASSLNPDNEQFF.

The rearrangement uses TRBV11-1 and TRBJ2-5; no clear D. The length of the CDR3 is 18 residues. CDR1 and CDR2 from the germline V gene are SGHAT and FQDESV (reference sequence). V was pared by 4 bases and J by 1 base, with 22 bases between. The CDR3 protein is CASSSRLTTRVTQETQYF. CDR3 DNA: TGTGCCAGCAGCTCAAGATTAACAACACGGGTGACCCAAGAGACCCAGTACTTC.

The chain couples TRBV15 to TRBJ1-1, with D unclear. Germline V gene lookup returns CDR1 LNHNV and CDR2 YYDKDF (reference sequence). The CDR3 covers 15 residues. V lost 0 bases, J lost 7 bases, and 15 bases lay in between. As DNA, the CDR3 is TGTGCCACCAGCAGAGAGGTATTCGCGAACGGTGAAGCTTTCTTT. Amino acid sequence: CATSREVFANGEAFF.

The rearrangement joins TRBV7-9 to TRBJ1-6; D uncertain. Looked up from germline, CDR1 is SEHNR and CDR2 is FQNEAQ (reference sequence). V was trimmed by 4 bases and J by 7 bases, leaving 8 bases between them. This CDR3 has 13 amino acids. The CDR3 bases are TGTGCCAGCAGCTCCGACTGGAATTCACCCCTCCACTTT. Translation gives CASSSDWNSPLHF. Looking up the rest from reference TRBV7-9 and TRBJ1-6 gives the full variable domain: DTGVSQNPRHKITKRGQNVTFRCDPISEHNRLYWYRQTLGQGPEFLTYFQNEAQLEKSRLLSDRFSAERPKGSFSTLEIQRTEQGDSAMYLCASSSDWNSPLHFGNGTRLTVT.

This clonotype was observed a handful of times. The chain is built from TRBV3-1 and TRBJ2-1, with D perhaps matching TRBD2 (5 bases). V was pared by 0 bases and J by 5 bases, with 17 bases between. The CDR3 is 17 amino acids. Germline lookup yields CDR1 LGHDT and CDR2 YNNKEL (reference sequence). CDR3 coding DNA: TGTGCCAGCAGCCAAGAAATCTGGCAAACTAGAGACAATGAGCAGTTCTTC. Amino acids: CASSQEIWQTRDNEQFF.

J is TRBJ1-5 and V is TRBV28, with D uncertain. Germline loops: CDR1 MDHEN, CDR2 SYDVKM. V was pared by 8 bases and J by 1 base, with 9 bases between. CDR3 size: 13 residues. CDR3 sequence: CASRPGSNQPQHF. CDR3 coding DNA: TGTGCCAGCCGTCCGGGGAGCAATCAGCCCCAGCATTTT.